The clone carrying this T cell receptor (beta chain) occurred once. TCRdb's copy holds only in-frame clones and misses some; the assay was immunoSEQ multiplex PCR. The top ten clones hold 0.65% to 0.9% of a sample with approximately 490,000 clones, about nine tenths of them seen once. V was cut by 5 bases and J by 5 bases, with 13 bases left in between. Germline values: CDR1 MNHEY, CDR2 SVGAGI. The CDR3 contains 13 residues. This sample stems from a study of blood T cell repertoires in COVID-19. Overall study context: Sites across the United States, Italy and Spain contributed samples from acute and convalescent COVID-19. T cells, B-cell-depleted T cells, or PBMCs supplied cDNA or gDNA.

Ages ranged from about 18 to 89 years, with residence in 24 US areas. The genes are TRBV6-5 and TRBJ2-7; possible D gene TRBD2, 5 bases. The sequenced material came from PBMCs or T cells enriched from blood (not recorded which). This clonotype was obtained from a young woman who had recovered from COVID-19. As DNA, the CDR3 is TGTGCCAGCAGTCATACCCCGACTAACGAGCAGTACTTC. This encodes CASSHTPTNEQYF.